This T cell receptor beta chain was sequenced for a study of cytomegalovirus exposure and HLA in healthy donors. Overall study results and limits: The only immune exposure information that was available was CMV serostatus. The study listed about 150 cytomegalovirus-associated TCR beta chains.

The V gene's germline CDR1 is LNHDA and CDR2 SQIVND (reference sequence). CDR3 length: 15 residues. On this clone: Its target is not known. Germline is not matched at one junction end, which may reflect a read error.

PCR employed 60 Vbeta and 13 Jbeta primers. This table comes from immunoSEQ multiplex PCR, and its TCRdb copy is limited to in-frame clones, with some not included. The table records some 110,000 clones, around 80% of them present only once. The sample comprised PBMCs. The chain recombines TRBV19 with TRBJ1-5, with D perhaps matching TRBD1 (6 bases). The TCR originated in a woman aged 18-35 years in good health and CMV-seropositive. CDR3 nucleotides: TGTGCCAGTAGTATCCAGGACAGCGGCTACCAGCCCCAGAATTTT. It encodes CASSIQDSGYQPQNF. The full variable domain, completed using reference TRBV19 and TRBJ1-5, is DGGITQSPKYLFRKEGQNVTLSCEQNLNHDAMYWYRQDPGQGLRLIYYSQIVNDFQKGDIAEGYSVSREKKESFPLTVTSAQKNPTAFYLCASSIQDSGYQPQNFGDGTRLSIL.